A single sample is the source of the 24 T cell receptor beta chains below, sequenced in a study of T cell repertoires in cytomegalovirus infection. TCRdb redid the calling of the reads with MiXCR, one entry per CDR3 protein. This table has 500,000 or so distinct CDR3 sequences, 16% appearing once. Sequenced: CD8+ T cells from PBMCs. These receptors were obtained from a human donor in good health (CMV status not recorded). Some clones in this sample may be carry-over from other donors' samples.

This clonotype has ten or more counts. This chain connects TRBV7-8 to TRBJ2-5; 10 bases are shared with TRBD2. The CDR3 has 15 amino acids. Germline loops: CDR1 SGHVS, CDR2 FQNEAQ. The junction had 9 bases not matched to a gene; V was cut back by 5 bases and J by 6 bases. In nucleotides, the CDR3 is TGTGCCAGCAGCCCACTAGCGGGAAAAAGACAGACCCAGTACTTC. Translation gives CASSPLAGKRQTQYF.

This clonotype was seen repeatedly, ten times or more. The rearrangement joins TRBV11-2 to TRBJ2-7; the D is unclear. CDR1 and CDR2 from the germline V gene are SGHAT and FQNNGV. Trimming pared 4 bases from V and 0 bases from J, leaving 10 bases between. The CDR3 sequence is 14 residues long. The CDR3 DNA follows: TGTGCCAGCAGCTATGGCCCTAGCTCCTACGAGCAGTACTTC. Its protein is CASSYGPSSYEQYF.

The chain is built from TRBV20-1 and TRBJ2-1; the match to TRBD2 covers 10 bases. There are 15 residues in the CDR3. V lost 1 base, J lost 4 bases, and 4 bases stayed unmatched. Germline lookup yields CDR1 DFQATT and CDR2 SNEGSKA (reference sequence). The CDR3 nucleotides read TGCAGTGCTAGAGCTAGCGGGGGCCGATACAATGAGCAGTTCTTC. It yields the protein CSARASGGRYNEQFF.

This clonotype was seen at least ten times. V is TRBV12-3 or TRBV12-4 and J is TRBJ2-2; D might be TRBD2 (6 bases). The V and J ends lost 4 bases and 4 bases respectively, with 13 bases between them. There are 15 residues in the CDR3. Here the CDR3 DNA reads TGTGCCAGCAGTTCGCCCCTGGGGGGCACCGGGGAGCTGTTTTTT. Its translation is CASSSPLGGTGELFF.

This clonotype was detected ten times or more. The V and J genes are TRBV6-6 and TRBJ2-2; 10 nucleotides align to TRBD2. CDR1 is MNHNY and CDR2 is SVGAGI in the germline V gene (reference sequence). This CDR3 is built from 15 residues. V gave up 7 bases and J gave up 7 bases; unmatched junction bases: 9. CDR3 DNA: TGTGCCAGCAATCTAGCGGGAGAGGGTGACGGGGAGCTGTTTTTT. This codes for CASNLAGEGDGELFF.

This clonotype was counted a few times. This chain links TRBV27 with TRBJ1-5; D gene uncertain. The CDR3 length is 14 residues. The V end lost 4 bases, the J end lost 2 bases, and 9 bases lay between the germline ends. Germline V gene sequence: CDR1 MNHEY, CDR2 SMNVEV (reference sequence). The DNA for the CDR3 is TGTGCCAGCAGTTGGGGTGCGGGCAATCAGCCCCAGCATTTT. It encodes CASSWGAGNQPQHF.

The chain has TRBV13 and TRBJ2-4, with 7 bases that match TRBD2. V shed 0 bases and J 0 bases; nucleotides not matched to a gene: 5. Germline CDR1 reads PRHDT; CDR2 reads FYEKMQ (reference sequence). The CDR3 consists of 17 residues. In DNA form, the CDR3 reads TGTGCCAGCAGCTTAGGAGCTGGGGGGGTAGCCAAAAACATTCAGTACTTC. Its translation: CASSLGAGGVAKNIQYF. Full variable domain (rest looked up from reference TRBV13 and TRBJ2-4): AAGVIQSPRHLIKEKRETATLKCYPIPRHDTVYWYQQGPGQDPQFLISFYEKMQSDKGSIPDRFSAQQFSDYHSELNMSSLELGDSALYFCASSLGAGGVAKNIQYFGAGTRLSVL.

This clonotype came up a few times. The gene calls are TRBV12-3 or TRBV12-4 and TRBJ1-5; TRBD1 is a possible D gene (6 bases). This CDR3 is 16 amino acids long. With 3 bases removed from V and 6 bases from J, the gap between germline ends came to 18 bases. The CDR3 DNA reads as TGTGCCAGCAGTTTTAGCTCGGCTGAAGGGGGTCAGCCCCAGCATTTT. Translating it yields CASSFSSAEGGQPQHF.

Notes on this clonotype: A clone one base away is much larger, so this may be a read error. The V and J genes are TRBV6-5 and TRBJ1-3, with 10 bases matching TRBD1. The CDR3 has 15 amino acids. In germline, CDR1 is MNHEY, CDR2 SVGAGI. As DNA, the CDR3 is TGTGCCAGCAGTCCCGGGACAGGGGAAGCAAACGCCATATATTTT. This sequence encodes CASSPGTGEANAIYF.

The chain carries TRBV5-1 and TRBJ2-7; 7 bases are shared with TRBD1. This CDR3 spans 14 amino acids. Germline CDR1 reads SGHRS; CDR2 reads YFSETQ. V shed 0 bases and J 6 bases; nucleotides not matched to a gene: 6. The CDR3 loop is CASSLAVGQVEQYF. CDR3 nucleotides: TGCGCCAGCAGCTTGGCCGTAGGACAGGTCGAGCAGTACTTC.

Comment on this clonotype: The junction does not match germline at one end; this may be a read error. The genes are TRBV4-1 and TRBJ1-1; D is undetermined. The CDR3 runs to 15 residues. The germline V gene encodes CDR1 MGHRA and CDR2 YSYEKL. In nucleotides, the CDR3 is TGCGCCAGAAGCCAAGTTCCCGGATTGAAAACTGAAGCTTTCTTT. It codes for CARSQVPGLKTEAFF.

The rearrangement joins TRBV27 to TRBJ2-7, with D perhaps assigned TRBD1 or TRBD2 (5 bases each). CDR1 is MNHEY and CDR2 is SMNVEV in the germline V gene (reference sequence). Trimming left V 10 bases short and J 2 bases short, with 27 bases between. The CDR3 runs 17 residues. The CDR3 protein is CAIKKPLGRDGTYEQYF. CDR3 DNA: TGTGCCATCAAAAAGCCCTTGGGACGGGACGGAACCTACGAGCAGTACTTC.

A few counts support this clonotype. V usage is TRBV27 and J usage is TRBJ2-1; 7 nucleotides match TRBD2. V lost 5 bases, J lost 3 bases, and 4 bases stayed unmatched. This CDR3 has 14 amino acids. Germline V CDR1 and CDR2: MNHEY, SMNVEV (reference sequence). The CDR3 nucleotides are TGTGCCAGCAGTCCGGGACTACTCTACAATGAGCAGTTCTTC. As protein: CASSPGLLYNEQFF.

Note on this clonotype: The CDR3 does not close with the conserved phenylalanine or tryptophan, likely indicating a read error. The DNA is left out, because the CDR3 cannot be placed on it with certainty; the CDR3 is given as TCRdb lists it. The chain is built from TRBV12-3 or TRBV12-4 and TRBJ2-1; TRBD1 reflects the table's D call only, with no check against the DNA. The CDR3 is 14 amino acids in total, end residues counted. The CDR3 loop reads CASSLSRGRNEQLL.

The V gene is TRBV12-3 or TRBV12-4, the J gene TRBJ1-5; the D is unclear. V lost 7 bases and J lost 0, with 16 bases in between. The CDR3 contains 16 residues. The CDR3 DNA sequence: TGTGCCAGCACCCAACGCTCCGAGAATAGCAATCAGCCCCAGCATTTT. It is translated as CASTQRSENSNQPQHF.

This clonotype was seen at least ten times. This could be a read error, since a much larger clone is one nucleotide away. The rearrangement uses TRBV7-6 and TRBJ2-1; 8 positions agree with TRBD2. Germline V gives CDR1 SGHVS, CDR2 FNYEAQ. This CDR3 is built from 15 residues. The ends lost 5 bases at V and 2 bases at J; junction bases unmatched: 5. The CDR3 nucleotides are TGTGCCAGCAGCCCGGGACTAGAGGCCTACAATGAGCAGTTCTTC. Translation gives CASSPGLEAYNEQFF.

This clonotype was found many times. V gene TRBV12-3 or TRBV12-4 combines with J gene TRBJ2-7; 10 positions agree with TRBD1. The J segment lost 6 bases and the V segment lost 6 bases, leaving 8 bases of the junction unmatched. This CDR3 has 14 amino acids. CDR3 protein: CASSPGQGEAEQYF. Written as DNA, the CDR3 is TGTGCCAGCAGCCCCGGACAGGGGGAGGCCGAGCAGTACTTC.

A word on this clonotype: A clone one base away is much larger, so this may be a read error. The CDR3 carries no conserved terminal phenylalanine or tryptophan, so it likely arises from a read error. The CDR3 sequence is CAISEPTGADTEAFS. CDR3 sequence (DNA): TGTGCCATCAGTGAGCCGACGGGGGCGGACACTGAAGCTTTCTCT. The chain couples TRBV10-3 to TRBJ1-1, with D maybe TRBD1 (6 bases). Trimming pared 2 bases from V and 3 bases from J, leaving 13 bases between. Germline V gives CDR1 ENHRY, CDR2 SYGVKD. The CDR3 is 15 residues long.

V is TRBV9 and J is TRBJ2-1; perhaps D is TRBD1 or TRBD2 (5 bases each). The germline gives CDR1 SGDLS, CDR2 YYNGEE. V dropped 4 bases and J dropped 6 bases, with 17 bases sitting between them. The length of the CDR3 is 15 residues. The CDR3 loop reads CASSPRDAALNEQFF. The CDR3 DNA is TGTGCCAGCAGCCCTCGGGACGCTGCACTCAATGAGCAGTTCTTC. Using reference TRBV9 and TRBJ2-1 for the parts outside the CDR3, the full variable domain is DSGVTQTPKHLITATGQRVTLRCSPRSGDLSVYWYQQSLDQGLQFLIQYYNGEERAKGNILERFSAQQFPDLHSELNLSSLELGDSALYFCASSPRDAALNEQFFGPGTRLTVL.

The J gene is TRBJ2-1, the V gene TRBV9, with D maybe TRBD2 (5 bases). V was cut by 3 bases and J by 0 bases, with 25 bases left in between. This CDR3 has 20 amino acids. In germline, CDR1 is SGDLS, CDR2 YYNGEE. CDR3 amino acids: CASSAPLEGPRHYSYNEQFF. The CDR3, as DNA: TGTGCCAGCAGCGCCCCACTAGAAGGACCCAGACACTACTCCTACAATGAGCAGTTCTTC.

This clonotype was counted many times. The rearrangement joins TRBV25-1 to TRBJ1-5; tentative D call: TRBD1 (5 bases). V was pared by 1 base and J by 5 bases, with 12 bases between. The CDR3 is 15 amino acids. Germline lookup yields CDR1 MGHDK and CDR2 SYGVNS. CDR3: CASSESWDRDQPQHF. DNA of the CDR3: TGTGCCAGCAGTGAATCCTGGGACCGAGATCAGCCCCAGCATTTT.

The V call is TRBV24-1, the J call TRBJ2-5; possibly TRBD1 for D (6 bases). CDR3 length: 14 amino acids. V gave up 3 bases and J gave up 5 bases, with 12 bases separating them. Germline V gives CDR1 KGHDR, CDR2 SFDVKD. The CDR3 reads CATSDPRGMETQYF. The CDR3 DNA follows: TGTGCCACCAGTGATCCGAGGGGGATGGAGACCCAGTACTTC.

Only one count was recorded for this clonotype. A read error is possible here, since a much larger clone lies one base away. The genes are TRBV27 and TRBJ2-1; maybe TRBD2 (7 bases). The CDR3 extends over 14 amino acids. Germline CDR1 reads MNHEY; CDR2 reads SMNVEV (reference sequence). The CDR3 sequence is CASMKGGLYNAQFF. The CDR3 DNA follows: TGTGCCAGCATGAAGGGGGGGCTCTACAATGCGCAGTTCTTC.

The chain uses TRBV5-6 and TRBJ2-4; 11 nucleotides match TRBD1. J gave up 8 bases and V 4 bases, and 5 bases lay outside the gene matches. The CDR3 sequence is 14 residues long. Germline V lookup: CDR1 SGHDT, CDR2 YYEEEE. CDR3 in DNA: TGTGCCAGCAGCGCGGGACAGGGGGTATACATTCAGTACTTC. Protein product: CASSAGQGVYIQYF.